The source of this TCR beta chain is a study of control samples from healthy donors and cancer patients. V shed 8 bases and J shed 5 bases, with 12 bases lying between them. Per germline, CDR1 GTSNPN and CDR2 SVGIG (reference sequence). The CDR3 runs 11 residues. Method: immunoSEQ multiplex PCR; TCRdb's copy keeps in-frame clones and lacks some. The table shows approximately 85,000 clones, with approximately 88% occurring only once. The clonotype was recovered from a woman aged 60 to 75 in good health. Material: blood. The chain combines TRBV30 with TRBJ1-1; no reliable D call. The CDR3 protein is CAGTIETEAFF. The CDR3 DNA follows: TGTGCCGGCACCATTGAGACTGAAGCTTTCTTT. The full variable domain, completed using reference TRBV30 and TRBJ1-1, is SQTIHQWPATLVQPVGSPLSLECTVEGTSNPNLYWYRQAAGRGLQLLFYSVGIGQISSEVPQNLSASRPQDRQFILSSKKLLLSDSGFYLCAGTIETEAFFGQGTRLTVV.